This T cell receptor (beta chain) was obtained from a study of cytomegalovirus exposure and HLA in healthy donors (dated by TCRdb to between 2016 and 2019). For the study in its entirety: According to an earlier analysis of around 600 of the donors, about 180 million T cells yielded some 110 million unique TCR beta sequences and around 280 Gb of sequence data. Both class I and class II loci were covered by HLA typing, at four-digit resolution. The study combined high-throughput TCR immunosequencing, statistical association of individual TCRs with disease status, and machine learning to predict cytomegalovirus infection status. A later analysis re-examined previously published TCR beta repertoires from just over 650 donors and added high-resolution HLA genotyping to investigate patterns of TCR occurrence. An earlier analysis of several hundred of the donors applied high-throughput TCR beta sequencing to assess whether each TCR beta V gene segment acted as functional or pseudogenic. All discovery cohort repertoires had been generated on a single sequencing platform. A later genetic analysis took genome-wide SNP genotypes for about 65% of the 666 donors and used that subset as a discovery cohort. Typing coverage differed by locus: A, B, C, DRB1 and DQB1 were typed in roughly 629-630 donors, DQA1 in approximately 520, DPA1 in roughly 590, and DPB1 in around 490. On average, 235,054 unique TCR beta nucleotide sequences were sequenced per donor among several hundred genotyped donors of the cohort, with around 19% of those sequences being non-productive. In addition to the first cohort of approximately 670 subjects, a separate validation cohort of 100 to 150 different subjects was used. Of the roughly 430 genotyped donors, approximately 83% fell in the genetic ancestry cluster associated with self-reported Caucasian donors. The study aimed to test whether cataloging public T cell receptors could reveal signatures of past pathogen exposure. Using immunosequencing, the study profiled T cell repertoires from approximately 700 subjects and related those repertoires to cytomegalovirus serostatus. Alongside the repertoire data, information on donor age, sex, ethnicity and CMV serostatus was compiled. In the later analysis, no new phenotypic data were used to find candidate immune exposures; instead, reliance was placed on TCR beta sequences and their occurrence across donors. Because of strong linkage in the cohort, 4 to 6 DR-DQ haplotypes were treated as single units for association and clustering. An early release that covered about 640 HLA-typed donors contained about 300 gigabases of sequencing data and roughly 84 million unique TCR sequences. The investigation overall reported the following: Correlated functional status among segregating V segments might reflect linkage disequilibrium, but an unknown experimental factor could not be ruled out. The study gave a list of some 150 TCR beta chains associated with cytomegalovirus. In a later analysis, TCR association rates were found to vary across HLA loci, with the most associated TCRs seen for DRB1 alleles and the fewest for HLA-C alleles. A later analysis found that HLA-associated TCR beta chains were more clonally expanded and had lower generation probabilities than equally common non-associated chains. A later analysis found that most CMV-associated TCR beta chains appeared HLA-restricted, with HLA associations seemingly driven largely by CMV exposure. A further reported finding was that TCR beta sequences accurately predicted the HLA-A and HLA-B alleles for most subjects in the first cohort. In a later analysis, some 18,000 TCR beta sequences were associated with specific HLA alleles at a false discovery rate of 0.05. Because HLA typing was unavailable for some donors at each locus, only the typed subset was used in association tests. CMV serostatus was the only immune exposure information available for the cohort. In a later analysis, several top co-occurrence clusters were reported to appear linked to parvovirus B19, influenza, CMV and Epstein-Barr virus. Some IMGT-functional V segments, including TRBV6-2 and TRBV6-3, could not be distinguished by the 87-base-pair reads and were therefore excluded. Across donors, most TCR sequences were observed very rarely, whereas some public TCRs were present in many individuals. In vitro tests confirmed that a few of the cytomegalovirus-associated TCR beta chains recognize cytomegalovirus antigens. This cohort had only TCR beta chains sequenced, and the lack of alpha or paired-chain data limited which features could be detected. Assigning TCR associations to individual alleles was difficult when HLA alleles, especially DR and DQ, strongly co-occurred. The classifier was reported to diagnose cytomegalovirus status with high specificity and sensitivity in both the original cohort and the validation cohort. An association between a missense DCLRE1C variant and V-gene and J-gene trimming of TCR beta chains was found in a later genetic analysis and replicated in an independent cohort. Approximately 18 rarely observed V segments, including chromosome 9 orphons, were excluded from the earlier analysis of several hundred of the donors because counts were too low. Broadly in line with IMGT annotations, most TCR beta V segments showed up in productive rearrangements about 87% or about 30% of the time in an earlier analysis of under 700 of the donors. It was suggested by the authors that the approach could potentially be generalized to other disease states and immunological phenotypes. Roughly uniform sequencing depth across donors was assumed in presence/absence analyses, although this assumption may not hold. According to a later genetic analysis, donors in an Asian-associated ancestry cluster had fewer N-insertions in productive TCRs than the roughly 700-donor mean. A cluster of highly shared sequence variants was judged likely to be a technical artifact of the sequencing pipeline.

Details on this clone: The antigen this receptor binds is unknown. No base quality information exists; no much larger clone differs at one position.

CDR1 SGHRS and CDR2 YFSETQ are derived from the germline V gene. The CDR3 starts with the cysteine, ends with the phenylalanine, and has 16 residues. Only the CDR3 DNA is retained, 48 bases long and in frame from the first base. After removal of 4 bases from V and 2 bases from J, the junction retains 8 bases not matched to a gene. The library relied on the immunoSEQ multiplex PCR assay. For the multiplex PCR, a mixture combining 60 forward primers for TCR Vbeta segments and 13 reverse primers for TCR Jbeta segments was used. A multiplex PCR assay on genomic DNA amplified the CDR3 region of rearranged TCR beta genes. Amplified TCR beta libraries were sequenced as 87-base-pair reads on the Illumina HiSeq System. The authors processed their data as follows. A later analysis counted approximately 84 million unique TCR beta chains across the 666 repertoires, and approximately 11 million of these chains were shared by at least two donors. Raw reads were error-corrected and collapsed into unique sequences with a nearest-neighbor algorithm that merged closely related sequences to remove PCR and sequencing errors. V, D and J gene segments were assigned by aligning CDR3 sequences to IMGT reference sequences. Each retained sequence needed at least a six-nucleotide match to both a V gene segment and a J gene segment. Rearrangements were classified as productive when the CDR3 lacked stop codons and remained in frame with V and J, and all other rearrangements were classified as non-productive. Following IMGT convention, CDR3 was defined as the stretch from the second conserved V-encoded cysteine to the conserved J-encoded phenylalanine. Sequences without an unambiguous match to a single V gene segment were excluded from the earlier analysis of a few hundred of the donors. In an earlier analysis of around 590 of the donors, a V segment was called functional when productive rearrangements were above 56.7%, and segregating when the standard deviation between donors exceeded 5%. A statistical classification framework was developed to diagnose cytomegalovirus status using the catalog of TCR beta chain sequences. In a later analysis, TCR nucleotide sequences were compared against IMGT/GENE-DB human TR gene sequences so that V and J genes could be assigned. In a later analysis, CDR3 sequences and most-parsimonious VDJ recombination scenarios were assigned using the TCRdist pipeline. In a later analysis, each TCR beta chain was defined by its CDR3 amino acid sequence together with its V-gene family, and reads lacking a unique V-gene family were excluded. In a later analysis, nearly 600 highly shared, low-generation-probability nucleotide sequences were removed to address suspected cross-contamination and a sequencing artifact. In a later analysis, a clonal expansion index for each public chain was calculated from normalized within-repertoire ranks of inferred template counts. In a later analysis, generation probabilities were computed with a VDJ recombination model fitted to out-of-frame rearrangements, and the resulting probabilities were checked against IGoR. A later analysis scored TCR-TCR, TCR-HLA and TCR-CMV co-occurrence with hypergeometric tests, applying a repertoire-size bias correction to TCR pairs. In a later analysis, false discovery rates were estimated by permuting HLA or CMV assignments 20 times. In a later analysis, co-occurring TCRs were grouped using DBSCAN, with TCRdist sequence similarity added in when clustering inside HLA-allele-positive subsets. Co-occurrence clustering excluded repertoires with fewer than 30,000 or more than 120,000 public chains, plus five with anomalous nucleotide sharing. Entries here come from immuneACCESS through TCRdb and include only in-frame sequences with V and J called. Some clones fail to appear in such tables; in the studies checked, an unresolved V gene covers under half of the shortfall, and the cause of the remainder is unknown. V, J and clone size are those of that table, while D and trimming were read from the DNA. In all, the sample holds about 110,000 clones, and approximately 86% of those were seen once. The biggest ten clones account for about 1.8% of the sample.

The cohort consisted of some 730 healthy bone marrow donors. At the time of sampling, all cohort members were nominally healthy, though unrecorded immune exposures were likely present. The donor tested CMV seronegative, placing the donor among the 350 or so seronegative members of the cohort. Each donor provided a peripheral blood sample, and peripheral blood mononuclear cells were used for TCR beta sequencing. Genomic DNA was extracted from the blood cell samples with the Qiagen DNeasy Blood Extraction Kit. The sequenced material came from PBMCs. Rearrangement joined TRBV5-1 to TRBJ2-1, with TRBD1 identical over 8 junction bases. This receptor was taken from a man aged 40-55 years in good health and CMV-seronegative. CDR3 region: CASSPGQGTTYNEQFF. The bases read TGCGCCAGCAGCCCTGGACAGGGAACAACCTACAATGAGCAGTTCTTC. The CDR3, completed at both ends by the reference TRBV5-1 and TRBJ2-1 genes, gives the full variable domain KAGVTQTPRYLIKTRGQQVTLSCSPISGHRSVSWYQQTPGQGLQFLFEYFSETQRNKGNFPGRFSGRQFSNSRSEMNVSTLELGDSALYLCASSPGQGTTYNEQFFGPGTRLTVL.